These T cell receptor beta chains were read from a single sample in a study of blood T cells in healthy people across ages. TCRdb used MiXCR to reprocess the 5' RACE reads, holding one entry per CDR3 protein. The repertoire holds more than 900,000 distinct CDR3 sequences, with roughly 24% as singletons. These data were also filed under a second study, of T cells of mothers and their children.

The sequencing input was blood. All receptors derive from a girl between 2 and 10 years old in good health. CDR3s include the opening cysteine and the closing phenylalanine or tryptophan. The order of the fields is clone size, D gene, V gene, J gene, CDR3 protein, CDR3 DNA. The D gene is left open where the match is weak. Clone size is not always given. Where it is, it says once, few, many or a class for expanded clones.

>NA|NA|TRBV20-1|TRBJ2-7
CSARDGGFYEQYF
TGCAGTGCTAGAGATGGCGGATTCTACGAGCAGTACTTC
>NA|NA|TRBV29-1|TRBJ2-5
CSVVGESETRYF
TGCAGCGTTGTAGGGGAGAGCGAGACCCGGTACTTC
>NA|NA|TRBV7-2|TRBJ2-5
CASKRSAGPQETQYF
TGTGCCAGCAAGCGCTCGGCGGGGCCACAAGAGACCCAGTACTTC
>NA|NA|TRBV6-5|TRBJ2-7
CASSRTQDSLGEQYF
TGTGCCAGCAGCCGGACCCAGGACTCCCTAGGGGAGCAGTACTTC
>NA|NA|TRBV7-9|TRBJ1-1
CASSAQGMNTEAFF
TGTGCCAGCAGCGCTCAGGGAATGAACACTGAAGCTTTCTTT
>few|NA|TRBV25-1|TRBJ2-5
CASSDPLFQETQYF
TGTGCCAGCAGTGACCCCCTCTTCCAAGAGACCCAGTACTTC
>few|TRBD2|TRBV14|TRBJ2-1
CASSQGLAGVGTEDWYNEQFF
TGTGCCAGCAGCCAAGGCCTAGCGGGAGTAGGAACCGAGGATTGGTACAATGAGCAGTTCTTC
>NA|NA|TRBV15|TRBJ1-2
CATSRDYEVRYGYTF
TGTGCCACCAGCAGAGATTATGAAGTTCGTTATGGCTACACCTTC
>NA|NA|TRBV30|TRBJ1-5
CAWSRNTAGNQPQHF
TGTGCCTGGAGTCGGAATACTGCGGGCAATCAGCCCCAGCATTTT
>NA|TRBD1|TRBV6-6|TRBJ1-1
CASSYGTGKAFF
TGTGCCAGCAGTTACGGGACAGGGAAGGCTTTCTTT
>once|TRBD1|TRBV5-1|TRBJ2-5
CASSPGQGNF
TGCGCCAGCAGCCCCGGACAGGGAAACTTC
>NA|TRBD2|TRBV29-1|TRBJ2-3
CSVGGTSGSTDTQYF
TGCAGCGTTGGAGGGACTAGCGGGAGCACAGATACGCAGTATTTT
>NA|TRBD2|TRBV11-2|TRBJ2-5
CASSTWTSGNRQETQYF
TGTGCCAGCAGCACCTGGACTAGCGGTAATAGACAAGAGACCCAGTACTTC
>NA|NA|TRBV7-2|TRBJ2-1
CASSLDRTRNEQFF
TGTGCCAGCAGCTTAGATCGGACCCGCAATGAGCAGTTCTTC
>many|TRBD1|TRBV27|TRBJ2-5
CASSFLGTGEETQYF
TGTGCCAGCAGTTTCCTCGGGACAGGGGAAGAGACCCAGTACTTC
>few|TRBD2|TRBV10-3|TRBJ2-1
CAISGLAGANEQFF
TGTGCCATCAGTGGACTAGCGGGAGCCAATGAGCAGTTCTTC
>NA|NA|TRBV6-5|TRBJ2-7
CASSYSDGDEQYF
TGTGCCAGCAGTTACTCGGATGGGGACGAGCAGTACTTC
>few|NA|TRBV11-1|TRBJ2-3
CASSLDRVDTQYF
TGTGCCAGCAGCTTAGACAGGGTAGATACGCAGTATTTT
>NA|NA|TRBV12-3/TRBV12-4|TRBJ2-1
CASTSRGPSGEQFF
TGTGCCAGCACCTCAAGAGGGCCCAGTGGTGAGCAGTTCTTC
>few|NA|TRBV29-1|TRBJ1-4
CSASVTNEKLFF
TGCAGCGCGTCAGTTACTAATGAAAAACTGTTTTTT
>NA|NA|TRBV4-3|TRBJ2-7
CASSQEGGPGQDTYEQYF
TGCGCCAGCAGCCAAGAGGGAGGGCCGGGACAGGACACCTACGAGCAGTACTTC
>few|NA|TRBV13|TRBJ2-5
CASSLKADIQETQYF
TGTGCCAGCAGCTTAAAAGCGGATATCCAAGAGACCCAGTACTTC
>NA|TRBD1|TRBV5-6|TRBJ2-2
CASSRTGYERNTGELFF
TGTGCCAGCAGCCGGACAGGGTATGAGAGGAACACCGGGGAGCTGTTTTTT
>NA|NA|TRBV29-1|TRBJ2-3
CSVPDDTQYF
TGCAGCGTTCCAGATGATACGCAGTATTTT
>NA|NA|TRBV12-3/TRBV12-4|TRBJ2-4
CASSVTLASDIQYF
TGTGCCAGCAGCGTAACATTGGCCTCTGACATTCAGTACTTC
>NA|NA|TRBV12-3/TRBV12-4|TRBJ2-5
CASTSHKQETQYF
TGTGCCAGCACCTCCCATAAGCAAGAGACCCAGTACTTC
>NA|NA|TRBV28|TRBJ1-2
CASSFFGQGSGYTF
TGTGCCAGCAGCTTCTTCGGGCAGGGTAGTGGCTACACCTTC
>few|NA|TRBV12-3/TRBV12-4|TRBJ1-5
CASSLAGSGNQPQHF
TGTGCCAGCAGTTTAGCGGGGTCAGGGAATCAGCCCCAGCATTTT
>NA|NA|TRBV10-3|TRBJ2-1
CAINSGSSYNEQFF
TGTGCCATCAACTCCGGAAGCTCCTACAATGAGCAGTTCTTC
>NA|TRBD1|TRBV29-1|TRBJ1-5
CSVEIHRGQPQHF
TGCAGCGTTGAAATACACAGGGGACAGCCCCAGCATTTT
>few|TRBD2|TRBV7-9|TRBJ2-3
CASSPLTGTSGGPPDTQYF
TGTGCCAGCAGCCCCCTCACCGGGACTAGCGGGGGACCCCCAGATACGCAGTATTTT
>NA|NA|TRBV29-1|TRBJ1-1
CSARWTAEGGFF
TGCAGCGCCCGGTGGACAGCCGAGGGTGGGTTCTTT
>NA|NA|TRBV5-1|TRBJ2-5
CASSSRDPLVKTQYF
TGCGCCAGCAGCTCACGGGACCCTCTCGTGAAGACCCAGTACTTC
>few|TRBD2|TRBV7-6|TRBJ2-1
CASSTSGPASGRANEQFF
TGTGCCAGCAGCACTAGTGGCCCCGCTAGCGGGAGGGCCAATGAGCAGTTCTTC
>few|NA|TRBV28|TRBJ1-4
CASSLQGGFEKLFF
TGTGCCAGCAGCTTACAAGGGGGGTTTGAAAAACTGTTTTTT
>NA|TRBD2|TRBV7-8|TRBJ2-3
CASSLGSTSGRYF
TGTGCCAGCAGCTTAGGTTCAACTAGCGGGCGGTATTTT
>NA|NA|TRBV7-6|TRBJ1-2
CASSHPLREGNYGYTF
TGTGCCAGCAGCCATCCCCTACGGGAAGGGAACTATGGCTACACCTTC
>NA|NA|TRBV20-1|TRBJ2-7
CSIPGNNYEQYF
TGCAGTATCCCCGGAAACAACTACGAGCAGTACTTC
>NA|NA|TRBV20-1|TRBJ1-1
CSAYPLGGSTEAFF
TGCAGTGCTTACCCCCTCGGGGGTAGCACTGAAGCTTTCTTT
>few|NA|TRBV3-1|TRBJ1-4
CASSQDGFATNEKLFF
TGTGCCAGCAGTCAAGACGGGTTTGCAACTAATGAAAAACTGTTTTTT
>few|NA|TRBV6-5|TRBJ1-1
CASSYITRGNTEAFF
TGTGCCAGCAGTTACATAACGAGGGGGAACACTGAAGCTTTCTTT
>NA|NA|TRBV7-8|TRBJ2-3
CASSLTPPRFSGESTDTQYF
TGTGCCAGCAGCTTAACCCCTCCAAGGTTTTCTGGTGAAAGCACAGACACGCAGTATTTT
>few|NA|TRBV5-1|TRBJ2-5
CASSLEMETQYF
TGCGCCAGCAGCCTCGAAATGGAGACCCAGTACTTC
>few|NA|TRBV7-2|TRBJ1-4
CASSLVSGEKLFF
TGTGCCAGCAGCCTTGTCAGTGGTGAAAAACTGTTTTTT
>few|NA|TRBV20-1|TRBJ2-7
CSASGGYDEQYF
TGCAGTGCCTCAGGGGGGTACGACGAGCAGTACTTC
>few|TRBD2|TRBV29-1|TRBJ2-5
CSLAGGELQETQYF
TGCAGCCTCGCGGGGGGGGAGCTCCAAGAGACCCAGTACTTC
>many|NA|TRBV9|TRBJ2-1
CASSDLADEQFF
TGTGCCAGCAGCGACCTAGCCGATGAGCAGTTCTTC
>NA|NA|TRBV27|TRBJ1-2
CATPGNYGYTF
TGTGCCACCCCAGGAAACTATGGCTACACCTTC
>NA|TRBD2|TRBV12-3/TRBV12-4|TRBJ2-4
CASSLSGLAGIPIQYF
TGTGCCAGCAGTTTATCGGGACTAGCGGGGATTCCCATTCAGTACTTC
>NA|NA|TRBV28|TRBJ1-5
CASSSATSRDF
TGTGCCAGCAGTTCCGCGACATCGAGGGATTTT
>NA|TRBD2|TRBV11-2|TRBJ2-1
CASSRRSMTSGGKGGNEQFF
TGTGCCAGCAGCAGGCGTTCGATGACTAGCGGGGGAAAGGGAGGAAATGAGCAGTTCTTC
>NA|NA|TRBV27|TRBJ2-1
CASSPKGYEQFF
TGTGCCAGCAGCCCAAAGGGCTATGAGCAGTTCTTC
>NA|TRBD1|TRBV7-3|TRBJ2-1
CASSNTPGTDLFF
TGTGCCAGCAGCAATACTCCCGGGACAGATCTTTTCTTC
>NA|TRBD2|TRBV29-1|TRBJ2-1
CSVEALAGYNEQFF
TGCAGCGTTGAAGCGCTAGCGGGGTACAATGAGCAGTTCTTC
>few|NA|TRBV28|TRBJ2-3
CAKPTDIKGEASSTDTQYF
TGTGCCAAGCCGACGGACATAAAAGGGGAAGCATCTAGCACAGATACGCAGTATTTT